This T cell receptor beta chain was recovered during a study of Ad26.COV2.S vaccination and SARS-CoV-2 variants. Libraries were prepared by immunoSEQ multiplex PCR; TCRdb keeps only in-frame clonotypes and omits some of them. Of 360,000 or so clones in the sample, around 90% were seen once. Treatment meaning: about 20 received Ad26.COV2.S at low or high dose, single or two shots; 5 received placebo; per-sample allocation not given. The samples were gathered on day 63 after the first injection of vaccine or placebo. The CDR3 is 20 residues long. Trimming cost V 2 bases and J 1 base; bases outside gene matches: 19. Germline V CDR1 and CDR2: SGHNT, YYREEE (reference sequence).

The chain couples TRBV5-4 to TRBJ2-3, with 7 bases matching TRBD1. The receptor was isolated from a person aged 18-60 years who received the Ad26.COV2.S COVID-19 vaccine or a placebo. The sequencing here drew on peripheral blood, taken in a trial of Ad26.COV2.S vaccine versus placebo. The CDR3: CASSFLATGTVTVGTDTQYF. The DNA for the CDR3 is TGTGCCAGCAGCTTTTTGGCGACCGGGACAGTGACAGTCGGCACAGATACGCAGTATTTT. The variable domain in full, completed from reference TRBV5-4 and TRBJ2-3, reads ETGVTQSPTHLIKTRGQQVTLRCSSQSGHNTVSWYQQALGQGPQFIFQYYREEENGRGNFPPRFSGLQFPNYSSELNVNALELDDSALYLCASSFLATGTVTVGTDTQYFGPGTRLTVL.